Below, 8 T cell receptor beta chains from the same sample are listed, as sequenced in a study of tumor-infiltrating lymphocytes in localized non-small cell lung cancer. Sequenced by immunoSEQ multiplex PCR; TCRdb stores in-frame clones only, minus some. The profile shows just under 30,000 clones, approximately 85% of them singletons. The sample consisted of lung tumor tissue. Receptors were obtained from a human donor with non-small cell lung cancer.

This chain connects TRBV7-2 to TRBJ1-1; D call uncertain. Germline V gives CDR1 SGHTA, CDR2 FQGNSA. The CDR3 runs 12 residues. V was clipped by 0 bases and J by 11 bases, with 10 bases between them. The CDR3 reads CASSLAAGGAFF. DNA for the CDR3: TGTGCCAGCAGCTTAGCGGCGGGCGGGGCTTTCTTT.

This chain links TRBV19 with TRBJ1-2; tentatively, D is TRBD1 (5 bases). The germline V gene has CDR1 LNHDA and CDR2 SQIVND (reference sequence). This CDR3 is 12 amino acids long. Trimming took 4 bases from V and 3 from J, leaving 6 bases between them. CDR3 residues: CASSKGDYGYTF. For the CDR3, the DNA is TGTGCCAGTAGTAAAGGGGACTATGGCTACACCTTC.

This chain joins TRBV30 and TRBJ1-1, with TRBD1 matching 11 bases. The CDR3 consists of 13 residues. Germline CDR1 reads GTSNPN; CDR2 reads SVGIG (reference sequence). V was pared by 2 bases and J by 11 bases, with 7 bases of the junction left unmatched. The CDR3: CAWSSGQGAGAFF. The DNA for the CDR3 is TGTGCCTGGAGTTCTGGACAGGGGGCAGGCGCTTTCTTT. Together with reference TRBV30 and TRBJ1-1, the CDR3 gives the full variable domain: SQTIHQWPATLVQPVGSPLSLECTVEGTSNPNLYWYRQAAGRGLQLLFYSVGIGQISSEVPQNLSASRPQDRQFILSSKKLLLSDSGFYLCAWSSGQGAGAFFGQGTRLTVV.

The V and J genes are TRBV6-5 and TRBJ2-7, with D uncertain. The CDR3 runs 13 residues. The V and J ends lost 3 bases and 2 bases respectively, with 8 bases between them. Germline CDR1 is MNHEY and CDR2 is SVGAGI. CDR3 protein: CASSYRYTYEQYF. Here the CDR3 DNA reads TGTGCCAGCAGTTATCGGTACACCTACGAGCAGTACTTC.

Judged by abundance, this clone is medium-sized (0.01 to 0.1%). The V and J genes are TRBV19 and TRBJ2-2, with D perhaps being TRBD1 or TRBD2 (5 bases each). This CDR3 is 15 amino acids long. The V gene lost 6 bases and the J gene lost 5 bases, with 16 bases spanning the gap. The germline V gene encodes CDR1 LNHDA and CDR2 SQIVND (reference sequence). The CDR3 reads CASSRGRGMTGELFF. The CDR3 bases are TGTGCCAGTAGCCGGGGCCGAGGTATGACCGGGGAGCTGTTTTTT.

This chain uses TRBV15 with TRBJ2-5; D gene unclear. The ends were cut back, 4 bases at V and 0 bases at J, with 6 bases in the middle. Germline V gene data show CDR1 as LNHNV and CDR2 as YYDKDF (reference sequence). This CDR3 spans 13 amino acids. CDR3 amino acids: CATSIVHQETQYF. The DNA for the CDR3 is TGTGCCACCAGCATAGTACACCAAGAGACCCAGTACTTC.

This chain connects TRBV6-6 to TRBJ1-6; D perhaps matches TRBD1 (6 bases). This CDR3 spans 14 amino acids. Trimming pared 6 bases from V and 5 bases from J, leaving 11 bases between. Germline lookup yields CDR1 MNHNY and CDR2 SVGAGI (reference sequence). DNA of the CDR3: TGTGCCAGCAGACAGGGCTTAGATAATTCACCCCTCCACTTT. Translation gives CASRQGLDNSPLHF.

V and J are TRBV6-5 and TRBJ1-2, with a weak D call TRBD1 (6 bases). This CDR3 has 13 amino acids. Germline assignment: CDR1 MNHEY and CDR2 SVGAGI. Trimming removed 5 bases from V and 8 bases from J, with 15 bases in between. CDR3 sequence reads: CASSATGTTGYTF. For the CDR3, the DNA is TGTGCCAGCAGTGCAACCGGGACAACGGGCTACACCTTC.